This T cell receptor (beta chain) was identified during a study of T cells in Graves' hyperthyroidism and ophthalmopathy. About the research overall: Blood from the periphery was taken at initial diagnosis, before any treatment.

This clonotype came up many times. This CDR3 has 14 amino acids. Trimming stripped 4 bases from V and 0 bases from J, with 6 bases between. There were TCR beta CDR3 regions amplified from RNA transcripts. A set of HTBI primers served as the primers for a first-round RT-PCR of the TCR CDR3. TCRdb reprocessed the multiplex PCR reads via MiXCR and lists one record per CDR3 protein. The sample has approximately 600,000 distinct CDR3 sequences; around 14% are singletons. The receptor's source is a woman between 18 and 29 years old with Graves' ophthalmopathy. J is TRBJ2-2 and V is TRBV12-3 or TRBV12-4, with D unresolved. The sample was blood. CDR3 sequence: CASSYSPNTGELFF. CDR3 coding DNA: TGTGCCAGCAGTTATTCCCCGAACACCGGGGAGCTGTTTTTT.